Below are 20 T cell receptor beta chains sequenced from a single sample in a study of monozygotic twins with inflammatory bowel disease. Reprocessing the 5' RACE reads, TCRdb reports a single entry for every CDR3 protein and omits DNA. The sample includes approximately 390,000 distinct CDR3 sequences. Sequences were obtained from blood. These receptors were taken from a human donor with ulcerative colitis or Crohn's disease, or a healthy co-twin of an affected twin (not recorded which).

The chain recombines TRBV7-2 with TRBJ2-5. Per germline, CDR1 SGHTA and CDR2 FQGNSA. The CDR3 covers 14 residues. The CDR3 here is CASSFAPSPETQYF.

The chain couples TRBV9 to TRBJ2-1; as DNA is missing, the TRBD2 call by TCRdb cannot be tested. CDR1 SGDLS and CDR2 YYNGEE come from the germline V gene. This CDR3 is built from 19 residues. The chain's CDR3 is CASSVSRELISSSYNEQFF.

The CDR3 sequence: CASSLKSGLVYKSSYNEQFF. This chain joins TRBV11-2 and TRBJ2-1; the D call from TCRdb, TRBD2, cannot be confirmed without DNA. CDR1 SGHAT and CDR2 FQNNGV come from the germline V gene. This CDR3 region has 20 residues.

This sequence joins TRBV20-1 and TRBJ2-1; there is no DNA to check the TCRdb D call of TRBD1. Germline-derived CDR1 and CDR2 are DFQATT and SNEGSKA (reference sequence). The CDR3 has 14 residues. The CDR3 reads CSAAPRRTGNEQFF.

The chain employs TRBV20-1 and TRBJ1-2; TCRdb's D call of TRBD1 is untestable without DNA. The CDR3 contains 13 residues. Per the germline V gene, CDR1 is DFQATT and CDR2 is SNEGSKA (reference sequence). The CDR3 is CSAIARGGYGYTF.

The rearrangement uses TRBV21-1 and TRBJ1-5; TCRdb lists TRBD1, though no DNA is available to test this call. TRBV21-1 is shown as a pseudogene. CDR3 length: 17 residues. The chain's CDR3 is CASSKTGYREVNQPQHF.

The chain couples TRBV5-1 to TRBJ1-2; TCRdb proposes TRBD1, but this gene call is untestable without DNA. The CDR3 runs 18 residues. From germline, CDR1 is SGHRS and CDR2 YFSETQ. CDR3 amino acids: CASSFNTGTGGDFYGYTF.

The chain links TRBV5-1 to TRBJ2-5; the D call from TCRdb, TRBD1, cannot be confirmed without DNA. The CDR3 covers 14 residues. Germline V gene lookup returns CDR1 SGHRS and CDR2 YFSETQ. This chain's CDR3 is CASKFPDGVETQYF. The full variable domain, its missing parts supplied by reference TRBV5-1 and TRBJ2-5, is KAGVTQTPRYLIKTRGQQVTLSCSPISGHRSVSWYQQTPGQGLQFLFEYFSETQRNKGNFPGRFSGRQFSNSRSEMNVSTLELGDSALYLCASKFPDGVETQYFGPGTRLLVL.

This chain links TRBV11-2 with TRBJ2-5; no DNA is available, so the TRBD2 call from TCRdb remains unchecked. This CDR3 is 15 amino acids long. CDR1 and CDR2 (germline): SGHAT, FQNNGV. CDR3 sequence: CASSFVAAYGETQYF.

The chain is built from TRBV5-4 and TRBJ1-2; TCRdb proposes TRBD1, but this gene call is untestable without DNA. Germline V gene sequence: CDR1 SGHNT, CDR2 YYREEE (reference sequence). The CDR3 spans 12 residues. The chain's CDR3 is CASSLVSRGYTF.

The chain couples TRBV28 to TRBJ1-4; TCRdb returns TRBD1, unconfirmable since there is no DNA. Germline V CDR1 and CDR2: MDHEN, SYDVKM. The CDR3 spans 16 residues. The CDR3 is CASSERTGRLNEKLFF.

The rearrangement uses TRBV18 and TRBJ1-4. The CDR3 extends over 13 amino acids. The germline gives CDR1 KGHSH, CDR2 LQKENI. The CDR3 loop is CASSPKGGEKLFF.

CDR3 protein: CAISDLAGGGETQYF. This rearrangement joins TRBV10-3 to TRBJ2-5; as DNA is missing, the TRBD2 call by TCRdb cannot be tested. The CDR3 has 15 residues. The germline V gene encodes CDR1 ENHRY and CDR2 SYGVKD.

The V call is TRBV29-1, the J call TRBJ2-7; TCRdb's D gene call, TRBD1, goes unchecked for lack of DNA. The CDR3 spans 12 residues. Germline-derived CDR1 and CDR2 are SQVTM and ANQGSEA. Here the CDR3 reads CSVVGGTGEQYF.

This chain uses TRBV30 with TRBJ1-1. The CDR3 sequence is 12 residues long. CDR1 and CDR2 from the germline V gene are GTSNPN and SVGIG (reference sequence). The CDR3 sequence is CAWRMGYTEAFF.

V usage is TRBV3-1 and J usage is TRBJ2-2; checking the TCRdb D call of TRBD1 is not possible without DNA. Germline V gene data show CDR1 as LGHDT and CDR2 as YNNKEL (reference sequence). The CDR3 covers 14 residues. The CDR3 protein is CASTPGSNTGELFF.

The V gene is TRBV14, the J gene TRBJ2-6. Germline V gene lookup returns CDR1 SGHDN and CDR2 FVKESK. This CDR3 region has 15 residues. The CDR3 here is CASSPRHFGANVLTF.

The V and J genes are TRBV25-1 and TRBJ2-1; without DNA, the TCRdb call of TRBD2 cannot be checked. Germline V gene sequence: CDR1 MGHDK, CDR2 SYGVNS. The CDR3 length is 14 residues. The CDR3 loop is CASSNSGSYNEQFF.

The chain combines TRBV19 with TRBJ2-1; with no DNA, the TCRdb D assignment of TRBD2 cannot be verified. The CDR3 runs 14 residues. Germline V gene lookup returns CDR1 LNHDA and CDR2 SQIVND (reference sequence). CDR3 in amino acids: CASSARRAPLEQFF.

This chain connects TRBV6-5 to TRBJ2-5; TCRdb designates TRBD2, a call that cannot be tested without DNA. The CDR3 contains 16 residues. Germline CDR1 and CDR2: MNHEY and SVGAGI. The CDR3 is CASSYRVAGAQETQYF.